This T cell receptor (beta chain) was retrieved from a study of OX40 agonist ivuxolimab in advanced cancers. Study background: There were three patients with partial responses, one having hepatocellular carcinoma and two cutaneous melanoma.

The data were produced by immunoSEQ multiplex PCR, yet TCRdb's version contains in-frame clones alone and is incomplete. The table includes more than 30,000 clones, around nine tenths detected once. The investigators sampled blood at baseline, at cycle 4 day 1, and at cycle 7 day 1. The germline V and J ends were trimmed by 1 base and 4 bases, with 19 bases remaining between them. Germline lookup yields CDR1 MGHRA and CDR2 YSYEKL. CDR3 length: 17 residues. The chain carries TRBV4-1 and TRBJ1-2; unclear D gene. This TCR was sampled from an adult with an advanced solid tumor such as melanoma, head and neck, liver or kidney cancer. The sequencing used CD4+ or CD8+ T cells sorted from blood, collected in a trial of the OX40 agonist ivuxolimab. The CDR3 is CASSQALMQRAFYGYTF. CDR3 coding DNA: TGCGCCAGCAGCCAAGCTTTGATGCAGCGAGCTTTCTATGGCTACACCTTC.